This T cell receptor (beta chain) was recovered during a study of TIL therapy for anti-PD-1-resistant metastatic lung cancer (dated by TCRdb to the early 2020s). General notes on the study: Before any PD-1/PD-L1 blockade was given, tumors were harvested, nivolumab was then administered, and patients who progressed went on to receive lymphodepletion, an infusion of expanded TIL, and IL-2. Among the enrolled patients, the median age was about 50 years (range 38-75), and the median tumor PD-L1 proportion score was roughly 6%. Most of the cohort had lung adenocarcinoma, including a handful of EGFR-mutant tumors and two ALK-rearranged tumors, and half of the patients were either current or former smokers. Across the cohort, whole-exome sequencing showed a median non-synonymous tumor mutation burden of 1.5 mutations per megabase. Tumor and peripheral blood T cell receptor beta sequencing was used to track clonotypes across tumor, expanded TIL product and serial blood samples.

The time point label for this specimen denotes: pre-treatment sample, taken before nivolumab and TIL therapy. Between late 2017 and early 2020, a dual-center phase I trial enrolled adults who had stage 4 NSCLC. The samples were drawn from an open-label, single-arm phase I trial testing tumor-infiltrating lymphocyte therapy combined with nivolumab in advanced non-small cell lung cancer. Mononuclear cells from blood collected in EDTA tubes were isolated on a Ficoll gradient and snap-frozen as pellets, and DNA was then extracted using a Qiagen mini-prep kit. Study-wide conclusions, independent of this receptor: Generalizability was limited because the cohort was highly selected, with more treatment-naive, never-smoker and oncogene-addicted patients included than is typical. Infused TIL clonotypes partially replaced the baseline peripheral repertoire then decayed over months, with no apparent association between persistence and response. The study protocol defined all tumor marker inferences as exploratory.

TCR beta CDR3 regions were amplified from genomic DNA with the immunoSEQ v3 hsTCRB kit using bias-controlled multiplex PCR. TCR libraries were sequenced on an Illumina NextSeq 500 to 1.5 million to 2.5 million read pairs for survey level or roughly 5-6.5 million for deep level. The paper's data handling went like this. The immunoSEQ Analyzer software assigned V, D and J genes, filtered out non-productive sequences, and reported clonality. Repertoires were compared using productive Simpson clonality and Morisita overlap index of productive TRB rearrangements between infused TIL and blood. Absolute clonotype counts in blood were estimated by multiplying the lymphocyte count by the CD3+ fraction and by the productive frequency of the clone. Imported from immuneACCESS, the table was reduced by TCRdb to in-frame sequences with V and J called. These copies leave out some clones; in studies compared against another copy, an unresolved V gene accounts for under half, and the cause of the remainder is not known. The V and J calls and clone size are taken from that table; D and trimming were inferred from the DNA. In this sample the table shows under 70,000 clones, less than 75% of which occur a single time. The leading ten clones occupy about 2% of the sample.

As concerns this clone: Its antigen is still unknown. No per-base quality is available; no much larger clone lies one base away.

This TCR derives from a person aged 30 to 80 with non-small cell lung cancer. This sample comprised blood, obtained at baseline.

The DNA sequence follows: TGCGCCAGCAGCCAAGATCATATCCTTCGGCACTATGGCTACACCTTC. Translated, it gives CASSQDHILRHYGYTF. The chain links TRBV4-1 with TRBJ1-2, with the identity of the D gene unclear. The CDR3 goes from the cysteine to the phenylalanine over 16 residues. The kept DNA is CDR3 alone, 48 bases in frame from the first base. V loses 0 bases, J loses 3 bases, and the germline ends lie 14 bases apart. In the germline V gene, CDR1 corresponds to MGHRA and CDR2 to YSYEKL.